The sequence of this T cell receptor beta chain was determined in a study of identical twins. About this clonotype: What it binds is not known.

General study points: The authors noted that invariant MAIT and iNKT cells could partly confound zero-insertion analyses. Less excess twin sharing appeared in beta out-of-frame sequences. Abundant beta clonotypes from cord blood had fewer insertions, unlike memory repertoires, which showed none.

A universal primer site was incorporated via template switching, and the cDNA contained unique molecular identifiers. Each CDR3 protein gets one entry after TCRdb re-called the 5' RACE reads with MiXCR. Among approximately 240,000 distinct CDR3 sequences, more than 12% were seen once, and the ten largest hold 7% to 9.5%. The TCR comes from a woman aged 18-29 years in good health. The sample was memory (CD45RO+) T cells sorted from blood.

The CDR3 region is CASSSQSGGVAYNEQFF. The CDR3 DNA sequence: TGTGCCAGCAGTTCCCAGAGTGGGGGGGTAGCCTACAATGAGCAGTTCTTC. The chain combines TRBV28 with TRBJ2-1; 7 nucleotides match TRBD2. In germline, CDR1 is MDHEN, CDR2 SYDVKM. CDR3 size: 17 residues. After removal of 4 bases from V and 2 bases from J, the junction contained 11 bases not matched to a gene.